The present TCR beta chain was sequenced within a study of cytomegalovirus exposure and HLA in healthy donors. Background on the study: Per a later analysis, the 666 first-cohort and approximately 120 validation repertoires shared one platform. Broader study findings: Across donors, most TCRs were seen rarely, yet some public ones were widespread.

As for this clone: Its antigen is not identified.

This CDR3 contains 13 residues. Looked up from germline, CDR1 is SGHRS and CDR2 is YFSETQ. Trimming removed 2 bases from V and 5 bases from J, with 10 bases in between. The data were produced by immunoSEQ multiplex PCR, yet TCRdb's version contains in-frame clones alone and is incomplete. The sample contains some 240,000 clones, approximately 86% of which appear only once. Sequenced material: PBMCs. This TCR came from a woman in her twenties or thirties in good health and CMV-seropositive. This sequence joins TRBV5-1 and TRBJ2-5; tentative D call: TRBD1 (5 bases). The CDR3 DNA reads as TGCGCCAGCAGCTTTGGGGCTCCGGAGACCCAGTACTTC. This translates into CASSFGAPETQYF.